Detailed here is one TCR beta chain. As yet, its antigen is unknown. It was CD45RO-negative cells, positively selected for CCR7, that made up naive CD8 cells, with terminally differentiated effector memory CD45RA+ cells excluded. The CDR3 sequence is 14 residues long. The germline V and J ends were trimmed by 4 bases and 0 bases, with 11 bases remaining between them. The germline V gene encodes CDR1 SGHRS and CDR2 YFSETQ. The data stem from a study of shared clonotypes between healthy human individuals. In the study overall: Each donor had three CD4 naive, three CD4 memory, two CD8 naive and one CD8 memory plate.

Libraries were prepared by immunoSEQ multiplex PCR; TCRdb keeps only in-frame clonotypes and omits some of them. The sample includes about 2.1 million clones, just over 90% of them seen just once. Findings and limits, study-wide: Inspection by rarefaction showed sorted-subset sequencing to be incomplete despite large depth.

The origin of this receptor is a man aged 18 to 30 in good health. Some clones in this sample may be carry-over from other donors' samples. Sequencing was performed on naive CD8+ T cells from PBMCs. The genes are TRBV5-1 and TRBJ2-7; possibly TRBD2 for D (6 bases). Written as DNA, the CDR3 is TGCGCCAGCAGCGGAAGACTAGACTCCTACGAGCAGTACTTC. Translated, it gives CASSGRLDSYEQYF.